This record looks at one TCR beta chain sequence and its context. Trimming pared 6 bases from V and 2 bases from J, leaving 13 bases between. The CDR3 is 14 residues long. Germline lookup yields CDR1 KGHSH and CDR2 LQKENI. This sample is part of a study of control samples from healthy donors and cancer patients. Sequencing used immunoSEQ multiplex PCR; TCRdb keeps in-frame clones, though not all of them. The sample holds over 85,000 clones, approximately 91% seen once. Material for sequencing was PBMCs. V is TRBV18 and J is TRBJ2-5, with D perhaps TRBD1 or TRBD2 (6 bases each). This clonotype was obtained from a woman aged 45-65 years with colorectal cancer. CDR3 DNA sequence: TGTGCCAGCTCCCCGGGGGCCCTGCAAGAGACCCAGTACTTC. Its protein is CASSPGALQETQYF.